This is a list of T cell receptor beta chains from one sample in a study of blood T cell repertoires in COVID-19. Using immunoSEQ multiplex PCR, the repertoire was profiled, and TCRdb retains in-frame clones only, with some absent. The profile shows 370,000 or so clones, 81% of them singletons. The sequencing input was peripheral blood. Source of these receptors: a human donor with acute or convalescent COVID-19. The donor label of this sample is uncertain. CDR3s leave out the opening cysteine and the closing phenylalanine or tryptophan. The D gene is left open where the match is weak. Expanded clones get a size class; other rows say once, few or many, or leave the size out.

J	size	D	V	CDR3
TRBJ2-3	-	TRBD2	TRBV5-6	ASSPIWDLAGADTQY
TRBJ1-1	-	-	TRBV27	ASSLRVGTEAF
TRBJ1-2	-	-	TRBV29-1	SVGDTLVGYGYT
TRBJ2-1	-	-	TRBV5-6	ASSLLSSAYNEQF
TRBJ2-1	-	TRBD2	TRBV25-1	ASSAGLAGGVRLF
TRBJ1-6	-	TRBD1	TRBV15	ATSSTGGIPSIRSPLH
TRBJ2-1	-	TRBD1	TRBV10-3	VIKGQEDNEQF
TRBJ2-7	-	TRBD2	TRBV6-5	ASRSDAGDEQY
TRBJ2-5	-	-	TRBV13	ASSFHFPEGETQY
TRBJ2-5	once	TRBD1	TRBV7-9	ASSPGDRGRRETQY
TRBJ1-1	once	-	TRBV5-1	ASSLAFRVTEAF
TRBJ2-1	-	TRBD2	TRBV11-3	ASSLVGGGEQF
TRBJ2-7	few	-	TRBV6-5	ASSYQRKESYEQY
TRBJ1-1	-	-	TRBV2	ASSLQPMNTEAF
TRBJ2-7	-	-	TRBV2	ASSPRQAHEQY
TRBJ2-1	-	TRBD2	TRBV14	ASSATSGRYNEQF
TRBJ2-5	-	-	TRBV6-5	ASSSGAYQETQY
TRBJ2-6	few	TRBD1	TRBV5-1	ASSSRDREAGANVLT
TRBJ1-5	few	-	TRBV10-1	ASSELGTHQPQH
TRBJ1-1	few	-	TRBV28	ASSLDGTEAF
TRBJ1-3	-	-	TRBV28	ASSSQGRAWGNTIY
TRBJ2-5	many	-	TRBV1	TSSQANRGLETQY
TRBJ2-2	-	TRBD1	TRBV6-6	ASSPMTGYTSTGELF